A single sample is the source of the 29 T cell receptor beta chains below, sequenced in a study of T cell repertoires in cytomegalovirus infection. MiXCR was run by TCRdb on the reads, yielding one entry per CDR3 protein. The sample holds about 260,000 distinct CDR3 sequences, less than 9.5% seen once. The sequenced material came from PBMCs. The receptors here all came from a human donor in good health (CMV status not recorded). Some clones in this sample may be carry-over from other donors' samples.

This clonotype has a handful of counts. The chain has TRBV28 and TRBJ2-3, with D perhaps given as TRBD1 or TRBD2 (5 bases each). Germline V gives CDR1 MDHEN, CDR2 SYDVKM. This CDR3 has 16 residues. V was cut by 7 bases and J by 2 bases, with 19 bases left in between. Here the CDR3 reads CASKNRGSKTTDTQYF. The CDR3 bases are TGTGCCAGCAAAAACCGGGGCAGCAAAACCACAGATACGCAGTATTTT.

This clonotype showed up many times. The CDR3 region has the DNA TGTGCCAGCAGCCAACCACCGGGACTGGCCTCGGGGACCCAGTACTTC. Its translation is CASSQPPGLASGTQYF. V is TRBV6-2 or TRBV6-3 and J is TRBJ2-5; D might be TRBD2 (6 bases). The CDR3 runs 16 residues. V dropped 6 bases and J dropped 7 bases, with 24 bases sitting between them. Germline CDR1 and CDR2: MNHEY and SVGEGT.

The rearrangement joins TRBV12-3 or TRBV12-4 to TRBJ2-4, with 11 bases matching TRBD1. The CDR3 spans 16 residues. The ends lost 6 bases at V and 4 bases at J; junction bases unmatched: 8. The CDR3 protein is CASSSTGTGGKNIQYF. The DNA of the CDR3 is TGTGCCAGCAGCTCCACGGGGACAGGGGGTAAAAACATTCAGTACTTC.

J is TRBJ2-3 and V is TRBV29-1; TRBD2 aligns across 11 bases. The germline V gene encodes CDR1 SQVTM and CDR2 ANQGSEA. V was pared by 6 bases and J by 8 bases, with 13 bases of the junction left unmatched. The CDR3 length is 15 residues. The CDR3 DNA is TGCAGCGTGAGCCCGACTAGCGGGGCCCGGGGTACGCAGTATTTT. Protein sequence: CSVSPTSGARGTQYF.

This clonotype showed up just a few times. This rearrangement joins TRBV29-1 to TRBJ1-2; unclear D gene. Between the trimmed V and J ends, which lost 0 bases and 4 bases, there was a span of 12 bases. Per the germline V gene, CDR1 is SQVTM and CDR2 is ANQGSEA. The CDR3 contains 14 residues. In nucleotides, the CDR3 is TGCAGCGTTGAAGACAAGGACGCCACCTATGGCTACACCTTC. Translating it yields CSVEDKDATYGYTF.

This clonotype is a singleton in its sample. The CDR3 region has the DNA TGTGCCAGTAGTATAGGGGGGAGGGAGACCCAGTACTTC. Translating it yields CASSIGGRETQYF. The rearrangement joins TRBV19 to TRBJ2-5; D might be TRBD2 (6 bases). Germline CDR1 reads LNHDA; CDR2 reads SQIVND (reference sequence). Trimming removed 1 base at V and 5 bases at J, with 8 bases between. This CDR3 contains 13 residues.

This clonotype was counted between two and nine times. The DNA of the CDR3 is TGTGCCAGTAGTATGGGGGGGGGCTACGAGCAGTACTTC. It encodes CASSMGGGYEQYF. This chain links TRBV19 with TRBJ2-7; TRBD2 matches 7 bases. Unmatched junction bases numbered 2, after V lost 3 bases and J lost 3 bases. The CDR3 totals 13 residues. Germline-derived CDR1 and CDR2 are LNHDA and SQIVND (reference sequence).

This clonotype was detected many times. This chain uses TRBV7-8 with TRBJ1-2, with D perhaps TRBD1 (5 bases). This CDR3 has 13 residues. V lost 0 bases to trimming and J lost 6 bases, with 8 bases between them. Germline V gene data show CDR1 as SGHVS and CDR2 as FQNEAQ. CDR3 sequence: CASSLAWGNGYTF. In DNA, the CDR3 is TGTGCCAGCAGCTTAGCGTGGGGGAATGGCTACACCTTC. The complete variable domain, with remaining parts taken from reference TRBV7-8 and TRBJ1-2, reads GAGVSQSPRYKVAKRGQDVALRCDPISGHVSLFWYQQALGQGPEFLTYFQNEAQLDKSGLPSDRFFAERPEGSVSTLKIQRTQQEDSAVYLCASSLAWGNGYTFGSGTRLTVV.

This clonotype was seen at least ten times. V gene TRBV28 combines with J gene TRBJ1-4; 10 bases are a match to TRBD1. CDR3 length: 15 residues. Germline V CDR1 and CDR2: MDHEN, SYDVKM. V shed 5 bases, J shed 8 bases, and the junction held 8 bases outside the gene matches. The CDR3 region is CASSLPGQGYEKLFF. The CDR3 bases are TGTGCCAGCAGTCTCCCGGGACAGGGGTACGAAAAACTGTTTTTT.

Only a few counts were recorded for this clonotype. CDR3 in amino acids: CASSPGGRSSYNEQFF. The CDR3 region has the DNA TGTGCCAGCAGTCCAGGGGGGAGGAGCTCCTACAATGAGCAGTTCTTC. The chain joins TRBV6-1 to TRBJ2-1, with D perhaps matching TRBD1 (7 bases). Germline V lookup: CDR1 MNHNS, CDR2 SASEGT. This CDR3 is built from 16 residues. Trimming stripped 5 bases from V and 0 bases from J, with 14 bases between.

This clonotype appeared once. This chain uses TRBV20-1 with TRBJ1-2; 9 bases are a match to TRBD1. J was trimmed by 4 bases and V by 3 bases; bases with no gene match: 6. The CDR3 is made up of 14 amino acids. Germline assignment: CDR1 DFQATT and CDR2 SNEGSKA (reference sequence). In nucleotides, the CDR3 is TGCAGTGCTAGGTCGGACAGGGGATCCTATGGCTACACCTTC. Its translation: CSARSDRGSYGYTF.

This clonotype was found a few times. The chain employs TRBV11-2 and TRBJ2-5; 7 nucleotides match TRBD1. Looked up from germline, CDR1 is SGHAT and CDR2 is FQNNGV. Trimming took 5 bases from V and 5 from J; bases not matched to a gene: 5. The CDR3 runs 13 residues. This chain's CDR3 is CASSPRGLETQYF. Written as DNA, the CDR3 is TGTGCCAGCAGCCCGAGGGGGCTGGAGACCCAGTACTTC. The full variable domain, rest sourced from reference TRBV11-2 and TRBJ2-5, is EAGVAQSPRYKIIEKRQSVAFWCNPISGHATLYWYQQILGQGPKLLIQFQNNGVVDDSQLPKDRFSAERLKGVDSTLKIQPAKLEDSAVYLCASSPRGLETQYFGPGTRLLVL.

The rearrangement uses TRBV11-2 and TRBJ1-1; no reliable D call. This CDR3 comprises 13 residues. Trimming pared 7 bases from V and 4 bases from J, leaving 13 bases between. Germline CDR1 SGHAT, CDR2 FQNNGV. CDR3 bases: TGTGCCAGCACCAGGACGTCGGCCACTGAAGCTTTCTTT. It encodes CASTRTSATEAFF. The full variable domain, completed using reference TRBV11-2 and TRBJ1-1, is EAGVAQSPRYKIIEKRQSVAFWCNPISGHATLYWYQQILGQGPKLLIQFQNNGVVDDSQLPKDRFSAERLKGVDSTLKIQPAKLEDSAVYLCASTRTSATEAFFGQGTRLTVV.

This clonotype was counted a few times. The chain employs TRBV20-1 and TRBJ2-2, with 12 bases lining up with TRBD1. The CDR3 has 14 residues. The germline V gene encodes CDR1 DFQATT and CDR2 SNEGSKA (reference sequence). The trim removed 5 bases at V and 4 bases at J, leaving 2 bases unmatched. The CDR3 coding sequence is TGCAGTGCTGGGGACAGGGGGCTCACCGGGGAGCTGTTTTTT. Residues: CSAGDRGLTGELFF.

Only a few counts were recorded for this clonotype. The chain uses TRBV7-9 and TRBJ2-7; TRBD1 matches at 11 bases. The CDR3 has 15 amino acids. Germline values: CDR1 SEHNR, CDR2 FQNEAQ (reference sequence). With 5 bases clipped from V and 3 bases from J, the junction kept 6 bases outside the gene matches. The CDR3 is CASSVGTGGFYEQYF. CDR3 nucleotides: TGTGCCAGCAGCGTCGGGACAGGGGGGTTCTACGAGCAGTACTTC. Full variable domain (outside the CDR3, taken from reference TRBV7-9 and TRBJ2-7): DTGVSQNPRHKITKRGQNVTFRCDPISEHNRLYWYRQTLGQGPEFLTYFQNEAQLEKSRLLSDRFSAERPKGSFSTLEIQRTEQGDSAMYLCASSVGTGGFYEQYFGPGTRLTVT.

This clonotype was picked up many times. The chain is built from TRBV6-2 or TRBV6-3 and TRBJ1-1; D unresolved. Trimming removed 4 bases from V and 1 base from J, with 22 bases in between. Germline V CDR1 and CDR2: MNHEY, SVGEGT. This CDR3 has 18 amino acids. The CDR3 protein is CASSSLDVRTVQNTEAFF. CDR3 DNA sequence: TGTGCCAGCAGTTCCCTGGACGTCCGTACGGTCCAGAACACTGAAGCTTTCTTT.

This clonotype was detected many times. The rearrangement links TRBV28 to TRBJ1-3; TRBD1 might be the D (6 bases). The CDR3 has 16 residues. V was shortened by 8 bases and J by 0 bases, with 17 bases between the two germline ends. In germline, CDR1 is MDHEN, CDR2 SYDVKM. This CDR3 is CASSLSGTSSGNTIYF. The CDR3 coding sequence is TGTGCCAGCTCACTAAGCGGGACAAGCTCTGGAAACACCATATATTTT.

The CDR3 is CASSLEGPGANQPQHF. In DNA form, the CDR3 reads TGCGCCAGCAGCTTGGAGGGGCCAGGGGCCAATCAGCCCCAGCATTTT. The chain links TRBV5-1 to TRBJ1-5; D perhaps matches TRBD1 (6 bases). The V end was cut by 0 bases, the J end by 3 bases, with 13 bases between. The CDR3 has 16 residues. CDR1 is SGHRS, CDR2 YFSETQ, per germline. The whole variable domain, remainder taken from reference TRBV5-1 and TRBJ1-5, is KAGVTQTPRYLIKTRGQQVTLSCSPISGHRSVSWYQQTPGQGLQFLFEYFSETQRNKGNFPGRFSGRQFSNSRSEMNVSTLELGDSALYLCASSLEGPGANQPQHFGDGTRLSIL.

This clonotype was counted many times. CDR3 in amino acids: CASSLNPQGSYGYTF. DNA of the CDR3: TGTGCCAGCAGCCTGAATCCCCAGGGTAGCTATGGCTACACCTTC. This sequence joins TRBV7-2 and TRBJ1-2; weak D call: TRBD1 (5 bases). CDR3 size: 15 residues. Deletions cut 5 bases from V and 4 bases from J, with 17 bases between. From germline, CDR1 is SGHTA and CDR2 FQGNSA.

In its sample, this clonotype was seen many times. CDR3 coding DNA: TGTGCCAGCAGCTTACCCGATACGCAGTATTTT. Translated, it gives CASSLPDTQYF. The rearrangement joins TRBV7-2 to TRBJ2-3; D is ambiguous. This CDR3 comprises 11 residues. Germline V gene sequence: CDR1 SGHTA, CDR2 FQGNSA. V was clipped by 2 bases and J by 6 bases, with 3 bases between them.

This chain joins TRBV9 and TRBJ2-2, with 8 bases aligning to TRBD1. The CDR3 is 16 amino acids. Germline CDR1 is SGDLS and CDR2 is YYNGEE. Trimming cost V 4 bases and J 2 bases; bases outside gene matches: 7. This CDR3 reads CASSLGQVVNTGELFF. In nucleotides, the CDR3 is TGTGCCAGCAGCTTGGGACAGGTTGTAAACACCGGGGAGCTGTTTTTT.

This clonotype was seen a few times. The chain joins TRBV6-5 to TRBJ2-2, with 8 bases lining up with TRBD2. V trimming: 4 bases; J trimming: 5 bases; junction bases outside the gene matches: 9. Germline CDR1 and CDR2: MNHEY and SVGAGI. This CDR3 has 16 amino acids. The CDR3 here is CASSWEPGGGTGELFF. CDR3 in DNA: TGTGCCAGCAGTTGGGAGCCGGGAGGGGGGACCGGGGAGCTGTTTTTT.

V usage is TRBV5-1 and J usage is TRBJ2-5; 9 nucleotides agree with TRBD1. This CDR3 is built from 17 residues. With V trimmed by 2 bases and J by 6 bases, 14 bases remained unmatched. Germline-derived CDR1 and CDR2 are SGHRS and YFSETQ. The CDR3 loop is CASSFKQGAPGEQTQYF. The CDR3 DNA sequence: TGCGCCAGCAGCTTTAAACAGGGGGCTCCTGGAGAACAGACCCAGTACTTC. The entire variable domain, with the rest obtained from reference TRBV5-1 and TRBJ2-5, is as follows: KAGVTQTPRYLIKTRGQQVTLSCSPISGHRSVSWYQQTPGQGLQFLFEYFSETQRNKGNFPGRFSGRQFSNSRSEMNVSTLELGDSALYLCASSFKQGAPGEQTQYFGPGTRLLVL.

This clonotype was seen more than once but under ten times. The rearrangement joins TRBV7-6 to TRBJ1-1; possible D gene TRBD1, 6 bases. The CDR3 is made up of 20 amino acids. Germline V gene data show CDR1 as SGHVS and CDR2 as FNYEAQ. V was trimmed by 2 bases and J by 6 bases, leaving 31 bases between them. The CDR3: CASSLFPPFGTQLQGAEAFF. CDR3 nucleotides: TGTGCCAGCAGCTTATTCCCCCCGTTCGGGACACAACTCCAAGGAGCTGAAGCTTTCTTT.

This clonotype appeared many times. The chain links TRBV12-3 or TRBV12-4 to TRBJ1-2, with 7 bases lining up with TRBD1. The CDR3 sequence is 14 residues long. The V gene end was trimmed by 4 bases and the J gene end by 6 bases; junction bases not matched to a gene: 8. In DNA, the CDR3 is TGTGCCAGCAGTTCGAACAGGGGATATAATGGCTACACCTTC. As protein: CASSSNRGYNGYTF.

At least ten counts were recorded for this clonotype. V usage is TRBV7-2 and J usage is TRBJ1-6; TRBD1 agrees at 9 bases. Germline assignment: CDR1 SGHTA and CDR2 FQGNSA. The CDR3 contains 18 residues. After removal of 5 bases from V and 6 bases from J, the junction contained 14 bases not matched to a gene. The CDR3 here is CASSVPPGQGLGNSPLHF. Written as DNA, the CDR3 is TGTGCCAGCAGCGTCCCCCCGGGACAGGGACTTGGTAATTCACCCCTCCACTTT.

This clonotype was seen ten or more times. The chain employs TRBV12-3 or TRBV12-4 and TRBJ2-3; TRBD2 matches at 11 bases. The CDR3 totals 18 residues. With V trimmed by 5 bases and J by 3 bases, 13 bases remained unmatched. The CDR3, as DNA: TGTGCCAGCAGTGGAACCCGGAGACTAGCGGGGCGGACAGATACGCAGTATTTT. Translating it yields CASSGTRRLAGRTDTQYF.

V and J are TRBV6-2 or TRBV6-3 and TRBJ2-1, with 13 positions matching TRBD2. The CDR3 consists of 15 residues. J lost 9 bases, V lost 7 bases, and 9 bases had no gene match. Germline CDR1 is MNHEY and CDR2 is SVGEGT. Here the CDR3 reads CASTKGLAGVGEQFF. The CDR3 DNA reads TGTGCCAGCACTAAAGGACTAGCGGGAGTAGGTGAGCAGTTCTTC.

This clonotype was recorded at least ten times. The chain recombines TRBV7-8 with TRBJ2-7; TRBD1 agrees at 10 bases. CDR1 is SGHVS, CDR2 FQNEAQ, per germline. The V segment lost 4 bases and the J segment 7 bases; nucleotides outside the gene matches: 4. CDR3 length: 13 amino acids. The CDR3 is CASSSGQGGEQYF. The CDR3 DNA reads TGTGCCAGCAGCTCAGGACAGGGGGGAGAGCAGTACTTC.